These 18 T cell receptor beta chains were sequenced from one sample in a study of cytomegalovirus exposure and HLA in healthy donors. The PCR made use of 60 Vbeta and 13 Jbeta primers. The data were produced by immunoSEQ multiplex PCR, yet TCRdb's version contains in-frame clones alone and is incomplete. The sample shows approximately 82,000 clones, and approximately 1.4% sits with its ten largest clones. The specimen was PBMCs. The receptors come from an older woman in good health and CMV-seronegative.

The chain links TRBV7-8 to TRBJ2-1; D remains ambiguous. Germline-derived CDR1 and CDR2 are SGHVS and FQNEAQ. This CDR3 spans 13 amino acids. Trimming took off 1 base at V and 6 bases at J, with 7 bases between the two ends. CDR3 amino acids: CASSLGQVNEQFF. As DNA, the CDR3 is TGTGCCAGCAGCTTAGGGCAGGTCAATGAGCAGTTCTTC.

The chain links TRBV5-4 to TRBJ2-7, with 7 bases identical to TRBD1. The trim removed 4 bases at V and 3 bases at J, leaving 10 bases unmatched. The CDR3 runs 15 residues. Germline V gives CDR1 SGHNT, CDR2 YYREEE (reference sequence). The chain's CDR3 is CASSAYAGTVYEQYF. The CDR3 nucleotides are TGTGCCAGCAGCGCCTACGCCGGGACAGTCTACGAGCAGTACTTC.

The J gene is TRBJ2-5, the V gene TRBV15; 8 nucleotides line up with TRBD1. The CDR3 consists of 15 residues. Trimming at V came to 3 bases and at J to 5 bases, leaving 8 bases not matched to a gene. The germline V gene encodes CDR1 LNHNV and CDR2 YYDKDF (reference sequence). The CDR3 DNA is TGTGCCACCAGCAGCGACAGGGGCCGGGGGGAGACCCAGTACTTC. As protein: CATSSDRGRGETQYF.

The genes are TRBV14 and TRBJ1-2, with TRBD1 matching 7 bases. This CDR3 region has 16 residues. Germline CDR1 reads SGHDN; CDR2 reads FVKESK. The J segment lost 0 bases and the V segment lost 1 base, leaving 5 bases of the junction unmatched. The CDR3, as DNA: TGTGCCAGCAGCCAAGGCCCCGGGACAGCTAACTATGGCTACACCTTC. Amino acid sequence: CASSQGPGTANYGYTF.

The genes are TRBV6-6 and TRBJ2-3, with 12 positions matching TRBD2. The CDR3 is made up of 16 amino acids. V shed 2 bases, J shed 3 bases, and the junction held 3 bases outside the gene matches. Germline V gene data show CDR1 as MNHNY and CDR2 as SVGAGI (reference sequence). CDR3 amino acids: CASSYGLAGNTDTQYF. CDR3 bases: TGTGCCAGCAGTTACGGACTAGCGGGAAATACAGATACGCAGTATTTT.

A remark on this clone: Distinct nucleotide sequences in the sample also encode this CDR3. The chain links TRBV10-1 to TRBJ2-5; TRBD1 might be the D (6 bases). The CDR3 spans 14 residues. Per the germline V gene, CDR1 is WNHNN and CDR2 is SYGVQD (reference sequence). The germline V and J ends were trimmed by 2 bases and 4 bases, with 11 bases remaining between them. CDR3 nucleotides: TGCGCCAGCAGTGAGGGGACATCTGGAGAGACCCAGTACTTC. This codes for CASSEGTSGETQYF.

This sequence joins TRBV30 and TRBJ2-5, with 8 bases matching TRBD1. The CDR3 sequence is 17 residues long. Germline V gene data show CDR1 as GTSNPN and CDR2 as SVGIG (reference sequence). The CDR3 region has the DNA TGTCCCGTCACTATAATGGACAGGGAATTATTCAAAGAGACCCAGTACTTC. It encodes CPVTIMDRELFKETQYF.

The genes are TRBV5-1 and TRBJ1-5, with unresolved D. This CDR3 is 13 amino acids long. Germline V gene data show CDR1 as SGHRS and CDR2 as YFSETQ. Trimming left V 4 bases short and J 2 bases short, with 7 bases between. The CDR3 loop is CASSREGNQPQHF. The CDR3 bases are TGCGCCAGCAGCAGGGAGGGCAATCAGCCCCAGCATTTT.

This sequence joins TRBV10-3 and TRBJ2-5; D possibly corresponds to TRBD2 (6 bases). V lost 0 bases and J lost 2, with 16 bases in between. The V gene's germline CDR1 is ENHRY and CDR2 SYGVKD. The CDR3 sequence is 17 residues long. The DNA of the CDR3 is TGTGCCATCAGTGAGTCCCCCATAGGGGCGGGGCAAGAGACCCAGTACTTC. Translation: CAISESPIGAGQETQYF.

The chain employs TRBV5-1 and TRBJ1-1; TRBD1 might be the D (6 bases). The V gene lost 8 bases and the J gene lost 0 bases, with 11 bases spanning the gap. Germline assignment: CDR1 SGHRS and CDR2 YFSETQ. CDR3 length: 13 amino acids. This chain's CDR3 is CARQGTLNTEAFF. CDR3 DNA: TGCGCCAGACAGGGAACCCTGAACACTGAAGCTTTCTTT.

The J gene is TRBJ2-3, the V gene TRBV10-3; 11 nucleotides align to TRBD2. Losses at the gene ends were 0 bases for V and 4 bases for J; bases not matched to a gene: 6. Germline V gene sequence: CDR1 ENHRY, CDR2 SYGVKD. The CDR3 is made up of 17 amino acids. The CDR3 DNA sequence: TGTGCCATCAGTGAGTCTACTAGCGGGAGTGGCCCAGATACGCAGTATTTT. It translates to CAISESTSGSGPDTQYF.

V usage is TRBV25-1 and J usage is TRBJ2-5; D may be TRBD2 (5 bases). Germline values: CDR1 MGHDK, CDR2 SYGVNS. V was clipped by 2 bases and J by 5 bases, with 15 bases between them. This CDR3 region has 15 residues. CDR3 DNA sequence: TGTGCCAGCAGTGAAGGTATTAGCACGGGGGAGACCCAGTACTTC. Translated, it gives CASSEGISTGETQYF.

The V and J genes are TRBV5-1 and TRBJ1-4; 7 bases map to TRBD1. Trimming took 4 bases from V and 7 from J; bases not matched to a gene: 7. Germline CDR1 SGHRS, CDR2 YFSETQ. The CDR3 runs 14 residues. The CDR3 loop is CASSLGQSGEKLFF. The CDR3 DNA reads as TGCGCCAGCAGCCTGGGACAGTCGGGTGAAAAACTGTTTTTT.

The chain combines TRBV2 with TRBJ1-2; TRBD1 is a possible D gene (6 bases). V dropped 6 bases and J dropped 2 bases, with 13 bases sitting between them. Looked up from germline, CDR1 is SNHLY and CDR2 is FYNNEI. This CDR3 has 14 amino acids. CDR3: CASRRTVRNYGYTF. Written as DNA, the CDR3 is TGTGCCAGCAGACGGACAGTGCGGAACTATGGCTACACCTTC.

As regards this clone: This specimen includes other DNA sequences encoding the same CDR3. The V and J genes are TRBV28 and TRBJ2-7; 9 bases agree with TRBD1. Germline V lookup: CDR1 MDHEN, CDR2 SYDVKM. V dropped 4 bases and J dropped 9; count of bases not matched to a gene: 7. This CDR3 is built from 13 residues. CDR3 protein: CASSSGQGSTQYF. The DNA of the CDR3 is TGTGCCAGCAGTTCCGGACAGGGGAGTACGCAGTACTTC. The full variable domain, its missing parts supplied by reference TRBV28 and TRBJ2-7, is DVKVTQSSRYLVKRTGEKVFLECVQDMDHENMFWYRQDPGLGLRLIYFSYDVKMKEKGDIPEGYSVSREKKERFSLILESASTNQTSMYLCASSSGQGSTQYFGPGTRLTVT.

V gene TRBV29-1 combines with J gene TRBJ2-3; 8 bases agree with TRBD1. The V and J ends lost 3 bases and 2 bases, in that order; junction bases with no gene match: 4. The CDR3 consists of 14 residues. The germline CDR1 and CDR2 sequences are SQVTM and ANQGSEA. CDR3 coding DNA: TGCAGCGTTGAGACAGGGGTCTACACAGATACGCAGTATTTT. It specifies CSVETGVYTDTQYF.

The CDR3 is CASSGRAGSNYGYTF. The CDR3 DNA sequence: TGTGCCAGCAGCGGGAGGGCAGGCTCTAACTATGGCTACACCTTC. V usage is TRBV5-4 and J usage is TRBJ1-2; D not resolved. The CDR3 is made up of 15 amino acids. Germline CDR1 SGHNT, CDR2 YYREEE (reference sequence). V lost 4 bases, J lost 0 bases, and 13 bases lay in between. Looking up the rest from reference TRBV5-4 and TRBJ1-2 gives the full variable domain: ETGVTQSPTHLIKTRGQQVTLRCSSQSGHNTVSWYQQALGQGPQFIFQYYREEENGRGNFPPRFSGLQFPNYSSELNVNALELDDSALYLCASSGRAGSNYGYTFGSGTRLTVV.

V gene TRBV19 combines with J gene TRBJ1-5, with D hard to call. Trimming pared 5 bases from V and 3 bases from J, leaving 11 bases between. Germline loops: CDR1 LNHDA, CDR2 SQIVND (reference sequence). CDR3 length: 14 amino acids. As DNA, the CDR3 is TGTGCCAGTAGTCGGTCGGCGGTCAATCAGCCCCAGCATTTT. It translates to CASSRSAVNQPQHF.